One sample yielded the 10 T cell receptor beta chains listed below, sequenced in a study of blood T cell repertoires in COVID-19. Some clones are missing from TCRdb's copy, which holds only in-frame ones; the method was immunoSEQ multiplex PCR. This sample has approximately 220,000 clones, with more than 80% found just once. Sequencing was carried out using PBMCs or T cells enriched from blood (not recorded which). These receptors all stem from a young woman in a cohort exposed to, infected with or recovered from COVID-19 (not recorded which).

The chain combines TRBV2 with TRBJ1-1; TRBD1 is a possible D gene (5 bases). The germline V gene encodes CDR1 SNHLY and CDR2 FYNNEI. This CDR3 spans 15 amino acids. The V gene lost 1 base and the J gene lost 1 base, with 10 bases spanning the gap. This chain's CDR3 is CASSEGGGGNTEAFF. The CDR3 DNA follows: TGTGCCAGCAGTGAAGGAGGCGGGGGGAACACTGAAGCTTTCTTT.

This clone was seen just once. The chain uses TRBV7-9 and TRBJ2-1; TRBD1 aligns across 7 bases. The CDR3 covers 15 residues. Germline CDR1 reads SEHNR; CDR2 reads FQNEAQ (reference sequence). Trimming took 4 bases from V and 7 from J; bases not matched to a gene: 10. The CDR3 DNA sequence: TGTGCCAGCAGCTCCCCCCTCGGGACAGAGAATGAGCAGTTCTTC. Its protein product is CASSSPLGTENEQFF.

In its sample, this clone was seen once. This sequence joins TRBV7-8 and TRBJ2-1, with D uncertain. Germline V CDR1 and CDR2: SGHVS, FQNEAQ. The CDR3 spans 13 residues. The ends were cut back, 2 bases at V and 10 bases at J, with 12 bases in the middle. CDR3 region: CASSLMEHDEQFF. In DNA, the CDR3 is TGTGCCAGCAGCTTAATGGAGCATGACGAGCAGTTCTTC.

The chain employs TRBV24-1 and TRBJ2-7, with D possibly matching TRBD2 (7 bases). Germline V gene data show CDR1 as KGHDR and CDR2 as SFDVKD. The CDR3 has 15 residues. V lost 1 base, J lost 4 bases, and 13 bases lay in between. The DNA for the CDR3 is TGTGCCACCAGTGATTTAAGGGGGGGCTATTACGAGCAGTACTTC. Protein sequence: CATSDLRGGYYEQYF.

In its sample, this clone was seen a few times. The genes are TRBV7-9 and TRBJ1-1; D may be TRBD1 (5 bases). The CDR3 is made up of 14 amino acids. Germline loops: CDR1 SEHNR, CDR2 FQNEAQ (reference sequence). V lost 1 base and J lost 3, with 9 bases in between. CDR3 residues: CASSLEGFYTEAFF. CDR3 bases: TGTGCCAGCAGCTTAGAGGGGTTCTACACTGAAGCTTTCTTT.

This clone occurred a few times. The chain links TRBV28 to TRBJ1-5; a weak D match, TRBD1 (6 bases). Trimming took 6 bases from V and 5 from J, leaving 17 bases between them. Per the germline V gene, CDR1 is MDHEN and CDR2 is SYDVKM. The CDR3 loop spans 15 amino acids. The CDR3 here is CASSSRYRDYQPQHF. For the CDR3, the DNA is TGTGCCAGCAGCTCGCGTTACAGGGATTATCAGCCCCAGCATTTT.

This clone is a singleton in its sample. V usage is TRBV19 and J usage is TRBJ1-4, with 7 bases identical to TRBD1. Germline CDR1 and CDR2: LNHDA and SQIVND (reference sequence). V lost 6 bases and J lost 7; bases outside the gene matches: 5. CDR3 length: 13 residues. CDR3 loop: CASRQGRGEKLFF. The CDR3 DNA reads TGTGCCAGTAGACAGGGGCGAGGTGAAAAACTGTTTTTT.

This clone showed up just once. This chain joins TRBV28 and TRBJ2-1, with 12 bases matching TRBD2. The CDR3 length is 20 residues. J lost 4 bases, V lost 7 bases, and 20 bases had no gene match. CDR1 and CDR2 from the germline V gene are MDHEN and SYDVKM. DNA of the CDR3: TGTGCCAGCAACTACCTCAACGGGGGCGGACTAGCGGGGAAGTACAATGAGCAGTTCTTC. Its protein is CASNYLNGGGLAGKYNEQFF.

This clone was seen only once. The CDR3 DNA reads as TGTGCCAGCAGCTCCCTCACGGAGACGGTTGAGACCCAGTACTTC. Translating it yields CASSSLTETVETQYF. The chain uses TRBV7-2 and TRBJ2-5; no clear D gene. The CDR3 loop spans 15 amino acids. Germline lookup yields CDR1 SGHTA and CDR2 FQGNSA. Trimming shortened V by 4 bases and J by 5 bases, and 17 bases separated the two germline ends.

The CDR3 DNA follows: TGTGCCAGCAGCTTGGCCAGTCAGTATTCGAACACCGGGGAGCTGTTTTTT. This encodes CASSLASQYSNTGELFF. The chain links TRBV5-4 to TRBJ2-2; D gene unclear. The CDR3 spans 17 residues. The V gene lost 0 bases and the J gene lost 0 bases, with 12 bases spanning the gap. The germline gives CDR1 SGHNT, CDR2 YYREEE (reference sequence). Combining the CDR3 with reference TRBV5-4 and TRBJ2-2 gives the whole variable domain ETGVTQSPTHLIKTRGQQVTLRCSSQSGHNTVSWYQQALGQGPQFIFQYYREEENGRGNFPPRFSGLQFPNYSSELNVNALELDDSALYLCASSLASQYSNTGELFFGEGSRLTVL.